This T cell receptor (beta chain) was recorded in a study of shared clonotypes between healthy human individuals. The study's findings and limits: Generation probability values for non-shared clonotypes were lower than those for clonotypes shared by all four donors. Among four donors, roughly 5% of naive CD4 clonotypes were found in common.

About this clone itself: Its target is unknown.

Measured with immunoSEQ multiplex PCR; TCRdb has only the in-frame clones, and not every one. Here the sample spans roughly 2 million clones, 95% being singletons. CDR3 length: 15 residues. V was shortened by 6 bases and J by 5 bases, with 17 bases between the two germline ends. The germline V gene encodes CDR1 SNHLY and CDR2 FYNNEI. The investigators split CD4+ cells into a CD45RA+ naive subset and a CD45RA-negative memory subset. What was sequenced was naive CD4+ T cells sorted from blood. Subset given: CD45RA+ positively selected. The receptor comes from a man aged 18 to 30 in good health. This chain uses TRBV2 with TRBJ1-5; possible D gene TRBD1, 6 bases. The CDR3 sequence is CASSTHRQADQPQHF. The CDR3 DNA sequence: TGTGCCAGCAGCACACATCGACAGGCGGATCAGCCCCAGCATTTT. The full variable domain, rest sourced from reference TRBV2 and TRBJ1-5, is EPEVTQTPSHQVTQMGQEVILRCVPISNHLYFYWYRQILGQKVEFLVSFYNNEISEKSEIFDDQFSVERPDGSNFTLKIRSTKLEDSAMYFCASSTHRQADQPQHFGDGTRLSIL.